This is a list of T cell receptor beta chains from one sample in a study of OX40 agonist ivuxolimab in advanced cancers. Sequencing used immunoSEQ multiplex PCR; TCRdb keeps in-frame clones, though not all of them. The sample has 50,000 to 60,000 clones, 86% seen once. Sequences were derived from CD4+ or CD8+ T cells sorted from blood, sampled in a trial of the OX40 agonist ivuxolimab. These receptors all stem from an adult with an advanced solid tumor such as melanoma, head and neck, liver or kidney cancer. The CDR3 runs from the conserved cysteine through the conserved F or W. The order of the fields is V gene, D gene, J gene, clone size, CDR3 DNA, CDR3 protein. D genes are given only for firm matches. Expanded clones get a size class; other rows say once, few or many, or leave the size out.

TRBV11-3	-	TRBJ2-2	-	TGTGCCAGCAGCCAGGGGCAGGGTAACACCGGGGAGCTGTTTTTT	CASSQGQGNTGELFF
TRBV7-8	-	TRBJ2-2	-	TGTGCCAGCAGCTTGGGGCGCGGATCGAACACCGGGGAGCTGTTTTTT	CASSLGRGSNTGELFF
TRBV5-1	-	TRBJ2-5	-	TGCGCCAGCAGCCCGGGATTGGAGACCCAGTACTTC	CASSPGLETQYF
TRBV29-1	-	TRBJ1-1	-	TGCAGCGTTGAAATAGGAGGGAACACTGAAGCTTTCTTT	CSVEIGGNTEAFF
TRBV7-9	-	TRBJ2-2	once	TGTGCCAGCAGCCCGGTCAGGGGGGGCACCGGGGAGCTGTTTTTT	CASSPVRGGTGELFF
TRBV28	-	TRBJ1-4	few	TGTGCCAGCAGTTTAGGGCTAGCGGCAGCTACTAATGAAAAACTGTTTTTT	CASSLGLAAATNEKLFF
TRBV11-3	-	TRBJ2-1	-	TGTGCCAGCAGCTTTTCAACCGGGGGTGAGCAGTTCTTC	CASSFSTGGEQFF
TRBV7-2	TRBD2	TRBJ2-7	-	TGTGCCAGCAGCTTTACTAGCGGGGTTAAGTCCGAGCAGTACTTC	CASSFTSGVKSEQYF
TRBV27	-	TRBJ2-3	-	TGTGCCAGCAGGATAACCGGGACCTACACTTTCACAGATACGCAGTATTTT	CASRITGTYTFTDTQYF
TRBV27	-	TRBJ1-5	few	TGTGCCAGCAGATTAGGGAGCAATCAGCCCCAGCATTTT	CASRLGSNQPQHF
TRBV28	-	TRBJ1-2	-	TGTGCCAGCAGTTTATATTATAATGGCTACACCTTC	CASSLYYNGYTF
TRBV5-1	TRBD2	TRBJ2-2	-	TGCGCCAGCAGCTTGGAAGGGCCTAGCGGGACGAGCGGGGAGCTGTTTTTT	CASSLEGPSGTSGELFF
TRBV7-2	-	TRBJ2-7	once	TGTGCCAGCAGTTTATTGCGGGGTTACGAGCAGTACTTC	CASSLLRGYEQYF
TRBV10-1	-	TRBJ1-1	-	TGCGCCAGCCATTGGGGCAGTCGCAACACTGAAGCTTTCTTT	CASHWGSRNTEAFF
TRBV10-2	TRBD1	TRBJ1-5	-	TGCGCCAGCAGTGAACGACAGGGGTGGCAGCCCCAGCATTTT	CASSERQGWQPQHF
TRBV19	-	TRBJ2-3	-	TGTGCCAGTGCCTTTCTAGCGAGGACAGATACGCAGTATTTT	CASAFLARTDTQYF
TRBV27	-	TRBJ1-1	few	TGTGCCAGCAGCACCTCGGAAATGAACACTGAAGCTTTCTTT	CASSTSEMNTEAFF
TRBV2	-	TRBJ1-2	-	TGTGCCAGCGCCCTCTCTGCGAGGTATGGCTACACCTTC	CASALSARYGYTF
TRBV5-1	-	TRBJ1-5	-	TGCGCCAGCAGCTTGGTCAACCAAGACACATCTAGCAATCAGCCCCAGCATTTT	CASSLVNQDTSSNQPQHF
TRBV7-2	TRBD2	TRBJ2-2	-	TGTGCCAGCAGCTTCATGACTAGCGGCACCGGGGAGCTGTTTTTT	CASSFMTSGTGELFF
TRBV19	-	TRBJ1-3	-	TGTGCCAGCTCGGCTATAAACTCTGGAAACACCATATATTTT	CASSAINSGNTIYF
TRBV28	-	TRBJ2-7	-	TGTGCCAGCAGAAGAAGGGACCGACTGTCCTCCGAGCAGTACTTC	CASRRRDRLSSEQYF
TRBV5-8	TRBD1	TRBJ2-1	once	TGTGCCAGCAATCGGGACAGGGGGCTTTCGCAGTTCTTC	CASNRDRGLSQFF
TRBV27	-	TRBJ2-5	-	TGTGCCAGCAGTTTTTTAGGGTGGGAGACCCAGTACTTC	CASSFLGWETQYF
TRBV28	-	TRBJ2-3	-	TGTGCCAGCAGTTTACTGGGGACCTCTTACACAGATACGCAGTATTTT	CASSLLGTSYTDTQYF
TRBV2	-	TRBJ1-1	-	TGTGCCAGCAGTGAACTAGAGAACACTGAAGCTTTCTTT	CASSELENTEAFF
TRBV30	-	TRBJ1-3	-	TGTGCCTGGAGTGTACTGGGGCGCGGTGGAAACACCATATATTTT	CAWSVLGRGGNTIYF
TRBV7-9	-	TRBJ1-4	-	TGTGCCAGCAGCTTAGTCCCGGGGCCCGGGGTGTTTTTT	CASSLVPGPGVFF
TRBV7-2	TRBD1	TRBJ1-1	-	TGTGCCAGCAGCTTAGACGGCCAGGGGGACACTGAAGCTTTCTTT	CASSLDGQGDTEAFF
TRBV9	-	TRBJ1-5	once	TGTGCCAGCAGCGTAGAAGGGAGTGGCAATCAGCCCCAGCATTTT	CASSVEGSGNQPQHF
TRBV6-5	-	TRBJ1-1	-	TGTGCCAGCAGCCCTCATGGGCCGAACACTGAAGCTTTCTTT	CASSPHGPNTEAFF
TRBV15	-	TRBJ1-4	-	TGTGCCACCAGAGAGACCCGTGCAACTAATGAAAAACTGTTTTTT	CATRETRATNEKLFF
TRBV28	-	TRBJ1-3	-	TGTGCCAGCAGCACTACCCAGGGCAATGGAAACACCATATATTTT	CASSTTQGNGNTIYF
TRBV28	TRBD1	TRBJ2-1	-	TGTGCCAGCAGCACGAGACAGGGAAGCAATGAGCAGTTCTTC	CASSTRQGSNEQFF
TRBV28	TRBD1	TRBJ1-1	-	TGTGCCAGCAGTTTATCAGGGGGCGCCGTCACTGAAGCTTTCTTT	CASSLSGGAVTEAFF
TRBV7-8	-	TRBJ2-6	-	TGTGCCAGCAGCACCCGGTTCGCTGGGGCCAACGTCCTGACTTTC	CASSTRFAGANVLTF
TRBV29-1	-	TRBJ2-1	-	TGCAGCGTTGTCCCTAATACCCACAATGAGCAGTTCTTC	CSVVPNTHNEQFF
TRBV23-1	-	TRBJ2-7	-	TGCGCCAGCAGTCAATCGAGGCCTCGGGGATCCACCTCCTACGAGCAGTACTTC	CASSQSRPRGSTSYEQYF
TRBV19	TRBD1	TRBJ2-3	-	TGTGCCATCTCAGACAGGGAGAACACAGATACGCAGTATTTT	CAISDRENTDTQYF
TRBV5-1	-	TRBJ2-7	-	TGCGCCAGCAGCTTTCTAGGGGAGCTCTACGAGCAGTACTTC	CASSFLGELYEQYF
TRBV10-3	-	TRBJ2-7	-	TGTGCCATCAGTGCTACTGGATACCTTACCTACGAGCAGTACTTC	CAISATGYLTYEQYF
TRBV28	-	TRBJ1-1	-	TGTGCCAGCAGTTTTGGCTCCAGGAACACTGAAGCTTTCTTT	CASSFGSRNTEAFF
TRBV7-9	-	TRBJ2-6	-	TGTGCCAGCAGCTTAGCGTTGAGCTCTGGGGCCAACGTCCTGACTTTC	CASSLALSSGANVLTF
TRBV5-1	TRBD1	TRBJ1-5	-	TGCGCCAGCGAACGTAGGGGGGACAGGGGCCAGCCCCAGCATTTT	CASERRGDRGQPQHF
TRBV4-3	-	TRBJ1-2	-	TGCGCCAGCAGCCAAGGGCTCGCAGCCCTCTACTATGGCTACACCTTC	CASSQGLAALYYGYTF
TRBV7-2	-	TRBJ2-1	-	TGTGCCAGCAGCTTAGCGGGAAGCTCCTACAATGAGCAGTTCTTC	CASSLAGSSYNEQFF
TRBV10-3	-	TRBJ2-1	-	TGTGCCATCAGTGAGTCGGGACGGGAAGGAGATGAGCAGTTCTTC	CAISESGREGDEQFF
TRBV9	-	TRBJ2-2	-	TGTGCCAGCAGCGTAGGGCCCACCGGGGAGCTGTTTTTT	CASSVGPTGELFF
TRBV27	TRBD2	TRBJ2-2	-	TGTGCCACCAGTTTAAGCGGGAGAGGTGCCGGGGAGCTGTTTTTT	CATSLSGRGAGELFF